These 29 T cell receptor beta chains originate from one sample sequenced in a study of blood T cell repertoires in COVID-19. Method: immunoSEQ multiplex PCR; TCRdb's copy keeps in-frame clones and lacks some. The data show 310,000 or so clones, 80% to 90% seen once. Source material: peripheral blood. These receptor sequences come from a man aged 50 or older with active or convalescent COVID-19.

The V gene is TRBV28, the J gene TRBJ2-7; maybe TRBD2 (7 bases). The CDR3 runs 13 residues. The germline V gene encodes CDR1 MDHEN and CDR2 SYDVKM. Trimming removed 7 bases at V and 3 bases at J, with 13 bases between. The CDR3 DNA is TGTGCCAGCACCCCGGGGGGCTACTACGAGCAGTACTTC. Amino acid sequence: CASTPGGYYEQYF.

V and J are TRBV11-2 and TRBJ1-6; 10 bases match TRBD1. J lost 9 bases, V lost 1 base, and 6 bases had no gene match. This CDR3 spans 16 amino acids. Per germline, CDR1 SGHAT and CDR2 FQNNGV. The CDR3 DNA sequence: TGTGCCAGCAGCTTAGTCCGGACAGGGGGAAGTTCACCCCTCCACTTT. Its protein is CASSLVRTGGSSPLHF.

The chain joins TRBV28 to TRBJ1-1; 7 bases map to TRBD1. Germline V gene data show CDR1 as MDHEN and CDR2 as SYDVKM. Germline trimming cut 10 bases from V and 0 bases from J; bases unmatched to any gene: 5. CDR3 length: 13 amino acids. The CDR3 coding sequence is TGTGCCACCTTGACAGGGTTGAACACTGAAGCTTTCTTT. Translation gives CATLTGLNTEAFF.

In its sample, this clone was seen a few times. The V gene is TRBV20-1, the J gene TRBJ1-1, with TRBD1 identical over 12 bases. Trimming took 5 bases from V and 10 from J; bases not matched to a gene: 2. CDR3 size: 11 residues. Germline V gene sequence: CDR1 DFQATT, CDR2 SNEGSKA (reference sequence). This chain's CDR3 is CSAGTGGRAFF. The CDR3 nucleotides are TGCAGTGCTGGGACAGGGGGCAGAGCTTTCTTT.

V usage is TRBV9 and J usage is TRBJ2-5, with D maybe TRBD2 (6 bases). This CDR3 region has 15 residues. Deletions cut 2 bases from V and 5 bases from J, with 16 bases between. Germline loops: CDR1 SGDLS, CDR2 YYNGEE. CDR3 region: CASSVIGLSGETQYF. As DNA, the CDR3 is TGTGCCAGCAGCGTTATAGGACTATCGGGGGAGACCCAGTACTTC.

The chain uses TRBV5-1 and TRBJ1-3; D gene unclear. The length of the CDR3 is 13 residues. Germline CDR1 and CDR2: SGHRS and YFSETQ. Trimming took off 4 bases at V and 4 bases at J, with 9 bases between the two ends. In DNA, the CDR3 is TGCGCCAGCAGCCTGGGTATGGGAAACACCATATATTTT. Its translation: CASSLGMGNTIYF.

J is TRBJ2-1 and V is TRBV19; possible D gene TRBD2, 6 bases. Germline CDR1 LNHDA, CDR2 SQIVND (reference sequence). There are 14 residues in the CDR3. V lost 6 bases and J lost 7, with 16 bases in between. The DNA for the CDR3 is TGTGCCAGTAGCCAGGGACTTCTAATTAATGAGCAGTTCTTC. Encoded protein: CASSQGLLINEQFF.

The chain uses TRBV3-1 (or the pseudogene TRBV3-2) and TRBJ2-1, with TRBD2 matching over 9 bases. The V and J ends lost 4 bases and 2 bases, in that order; junction bases with no gene match: 12. The V gene's germline CDR1 is LGHDT and CDR2 YNNKEL (reference sequence). The CDR3 extends over 18 amino acids. The CDR3 nucleotides read TGTGCCAGCAGCCCCCTGAGGGCGGGAGGGAGAACCTACAATGAGCAGTTCTTC. It translates to CASSPLRAGGRTYNEQFF.

This sequence joins TRBV10-1 and TRBJ2-5; 8 nucleotides match TRBD1. This CDR3 is built from 15 residues. CDR1 WNHNN and CDR2 SYGVQD come from the germline V gene (reference sequence). The V segment lost 6 bases and the J segment 1 base; nucleotides outside the gene matches: 7. DNA of the CDR3: TGCGCCAGCAGCTGGACAGGGAGTCCCCAAGAGACCCAGTACTTC. Translated, it gives CASSWTGSPQETQYF.

The chain has TRBV3-1 (or the pseudogene TRBV3-2) and TRBJ1-5, with 8 bases matching TRBD1. This CDR3 region has 13 residues. The J segment lost 8 bases and the V segment lost 2 bases, leaving 2 bases of the junction unmatched. In germline, CDR1 is LGHDT, CDR2 YNNKEL (reference sequence). The CDR3, as DNA: TGTGCCAGCAGCCAAACAGGGGGGGAGCCCCAGCATTTT. Translating gives CASSQTGGEPQHF.

This chain connects TRBV6-6 to TRBJ1-5; 10 nucleotides agree with TRBD1. Germline V CDR1 and CDR2: MNHNY, SVGAGI (reference sequence). J was trimmed by 7 bases and V by 6 bases; bases with no gene match: 6. This CDR3 has 14 residues. CDR3 nucleotides: TGTGCCAGCAGCTATGGGGACAGGGGCCAGCCCCAGCATTTT. It is translated as CASSYGDRGQPQHF.

Of note for this clone: The same CDR3 is also encoded by other DNA sequences in this sample. This rearrangement joins TRBV27 to TRBJ1-1; no definite D call. The V gene lost 0 bases and the J gene lost 5 bases, with 7 bases spanning the gap. The germline gives CDR1 MNHEY, CDR2 SMNVEV (reference sequence). This CDR3 is 13 amino acids long. CDR3 region: CASSLSRGTEAFF. In DNA form, the CDR3 reads TGTGCCAGCAGTTTATCACGCGGGACTGAAGCTTTCTTT.

This chain connects TRBV5-5 to TRBJ1-2, with 12 bases fitting TRBD1. The length of the CDR3 is 18 residues. Germline CDR1 and CDR2: SGHKS and YYEKEE (reference sequence). With 4 bases clipped from V and 5 bases from J, the junction kept 15 bases outside the gene matches. CDR3 in DNA: TGTGCCAGCAGCCGCAACCCGGGACAGGGGGCGGATAGGTATGGCTACACCTTC. Its translation: CASSRNPGQGADRYGYTF.

The V gene is TRBV4-1, the J gene TRBJ1-1, with a possible D match to TRBD1 (5 bases). CDR3 length equals 16 residues. V lost 3 bases and J 2 bases, leaving 16 bases between the germline ends. Germline V gives CDR1 MGHRA, CDR2 YSYEKL. In DNA form, the CDR3 reads TGCGCCAGCAGCCACGTTAGGCAGGGTTTAAACACTGAAGCTTTCTTT. Translated: CASSHVRQGLNTEAFF.

The V call is TRBV27, the J call TRBJ1-3, with D perhaps TRBD1 (6 bases). Germline assignment: CDR1 MNHEY and CDR2 SMNVEV (reference sequence). V was trimmed by 2 bases and J by 0 bases, leaving 23 bases between them. The CDR3 totals 20 residues. CDR3 region: CASSLRPIGQTHSSGNTIYF. CDR3 in DNA: TGTGCCAGCAGTTTACGGCCCATCGGACAGACTCATAGCTCTGGAAACACCATATATTTT.

In its sample, this clone was seen once. This chain connects TRBV5-5 to TRBJ2-7; weak D call: TRBD1 (6 bases). V was cut by 4 bases and J by 0 bases, with 20 bases left in between. This CDR3 spans 17 amino acids. CDR1 SGHKS and CDR2 YYEKEE come from the germline V gene (reference sequence). Written as DNA, the CDR3 is TGTGCCAGCAGCCCTGGAGCCGGGGCAGGGGCCTCCTACGAGCAGTACTTC. Translated, it gives CASSPGAGAGASYEQYF.

V usage is TRBV13 and J usage is TRBJ1-2; D possibly corresponds to TRBD1 (5 bases). Germline V CDR1 and CDR2: PRHDT, FYEKMQ (reference sequence). V was clipped by 0 bases and J by 8 bases, with 10 bases between them. This CDR3 has 13 amino acids. The CDR3 loop is CASSLGGAVGYTF. CDR3 sequence (DNA): TGTGCCAGCAGCTTAGGAGGGGCAGTAGGCTACACCTTC.

Details on this clone: Other DNA sequences of this sample code for an identical CDR3. The genes are TRBV5-1 and TRBJ1-4, with 10 nucleotides matching TRBD1. The junction had 3 bases not matched to a gene; V was cut back by 4 bases and J by 3 bases. Germline CDR1 reads SGHRS; CDR2 reads YFSETQ. The CDR3 spans 15 residues. In nucleotides, the CDR3 is TGCGCCAGCAGCGGAGGACAGGGGGCTAATGAAAAACTGTTTTTT. Residues: CASSGGQGANEKLFF.

The chain has TRBV2 and TRBJ2-3; 7 nucleotides line up with TRBD2. Germline V gives CDR1 SNHLY, CDR2 FYNNEI. This CDR3 has 15 amino acids. Trimming took 6 bases from V and 5 from J; bases not matched to a gene: 11. The chain's CDR3 is CASRVVRGVGDTQYF. The CDR3 nucleotides are TGTGCCAGCAGGGTTGTTCGGGGGGTAGGAGATACGCAGTATTTT. Full variable domain (rest looked up from reference TRBV2 and TRBJ2-3): EPEVTQTPSHQVTQMGQEVILRCVPISNHLYFYWYRQILGQKVEFLVSFYNNEISEKSEIFDDQFSVERPDGSNFTLKIRSTKLEDSAMYFCASRVVRGVGDTQYFGPGTRLTVL.

The rearrangement joins TRBV2 to TRBJ2-1; 10 bases agree with TRBD1. Looked up from germline, CDR1 is SNHLY and CDR2 is FYNNEI. After removal of 6 bases from V and 4 bases from J, the junction contained 21 bases not matched to a gene. This CDR3 has 20 residues. As DNA, the CDR3 is TGTGCCAGCAGGCCTACCGGGACAGGGGCCCTCCCGGATACTTACAATGAGCAGTTCTTC. Translation gives CASRPTGTGALPDTYNEQFF.

On this clone itself: At one end, the junction sequence differs from germline, possibly due to a read error. The chain uses TRBV4-1 and TRBJ2-2; 8 nucleotides agree with TRBD2. Germline V lookup: CDR1 MGHRA, CDR2 YSYEKL. The CDR3 contains 16 residues. CDR3: CARSPPGGLVPGELFF. DNA of the CDR3: TGCGCCCGCAGCCCTCCGGGGGGACTAGTCCCCGGGGAGCTGTTTTTT.

The V and J genes are TRBV5-4 and TRBJ1-6; TRBD1 matches 8 bases. V was pared by 4 bases and J by 8 bases, with 5 bases of the junction left unmatched. The germline CDR1 and CDR2 sequences are SGHNT and YYREEE (reference sequence). The CDR3 spans 14 residues. The CDR3 loop is CASSGDRGYSPLHF. The CDR3 DNA is TGTGCCAGCAGCGGCGACAGGGGATATTCACCCCTCCACTTT.

The CDR3 DNA is TGTGCCAGCAGCCAAAGGCCAACCTACATGAGAGGCGGCTTCACAGATACGCAGTATTTT. This sequence encodes CASSQRPTYMRGGFTDTQYF. The chain couples TRBV14 to TRBJ2-3; D uncertain. Germline V lookup: CDR1 SGHDN, CDR2 FVKESK. The CDR3 is 20 residues long. V gave up 2 bases and J gave up 2 bases, with 26 bases separating them.

The chain recombines TRBV5-5 with TRBJ1-3; 12 bases are a match to TRBD1. The germline V gene encodes CDR1 SGHKS and CDR2 YYEKEE (reference sequence). V lost 7 bases to trimming and J lost 4 bases; unmatched junction nucleotides: 9. The CDR3 extends over 16 amino acids. The CDR3 coding sequence is TGTGCCAGCTGGGACAGGGGGCGTTTCGACGGAAACACCATATATTTT. This encodes CASWDRGRFDGNTIYF. The full variable domain, its missing parts supplied by reference TRBV5-5 and TRBJ1-3, is DAGVTQSPTHLIKTRGQQVTLRCSPISGHKSVSWYQQVLGQGPQFIFQYYEKEERGRGNFPDRFSARQFPNYSSELNVNALLLGDSALYLCASWDRGRFDGNTIYFGEGSWLTVV.

The J gene is TRBJ2-5, the V gene TRBV28; no clear D gene. V lost 4 bases to trimming and J lost 4 bases, with 10 bases between them. There are 13 residues in the CDR3. In germline, CDR1 is MDHEN, CDR2 SYDVKM. The CDR3: CASSSSVGETQYF. CDR3 sequence (DNA): TGTGCCAGCAGTTCATCGGTCGGAGAGACCCAGTACTTC.

In this sample, this clone turned up once. This sample also contains other DNA sequences that code for the same CDR3. V usage is TRBV10-3 and J usage is TRBJ1-2; D uncertain. CDR1 is ENHRY, CDR2 SYGVKD, per germline. The CDR3 is made up of 13 amino acids. V was trimmed by 3 bases and J by 1 base, leaving 6 bases between them. CDR3 sequence (DNA): TGTGCCATCAGTGACGGCGGTAACTATGGCTACACCTTC. This codes for CAISDGGNYGYTF.

The chain recombines TRBV5-1 with TRBJ1-1; possible D gene TRBD1, 5 bases. Looked up from germline, CDR1 is SGHRS and CDR2 is YFSETQ. Trimming cost V 4 bases and J 4 bases, with 17 bases left between them. CDR3 length equals 15 residues. CDR3 in DNA: TGCGCCAGCAGCCTTTATTCCATCGGGGGCACTGAAGCTTTCTTT. Protein: CASSLYSIGGTEAFF.

This chain connects TRBV2 to TRBJ2-5; unclear D gene. Trimming pared 6 bases from V and 0 bases from J, leaving 8 bases between. The CDR3 is 13 residues long. Per germline, CDR1 SNHLY and CDR2 FYNNEI. The CDR3 DNA follows: TGTGCCAGCAGGAGTTCCTACCAAGAGACCCAGTACTTC. Translated: CASRSSYQETQYF. Together with reference TRBV2 and TRBJ2-5, the CDR3 gives the full variable domain: EPEVTQTPSHQVTQMGQEVILRCVPISNHLYFYWYRQILGQKVEFLVSFYNNEISEKSEIFDDQFSVERPDGSNFTLKIRSTKLEDSAMYFCASRSSYQETQYFGPGTRLLVL.

V and J are TRBV25-1 and TRBJ1-4, with TRBD1 matching over 9 bases. This CDR3 spans 16 amino acids. After removal of 2 bases from V and 8 bases from J, the junction contained 9 bases not matched to a gene. Germline CDR1 is MGHDK and CDR2 is SYGVNS. The CDR3 DNA sequence: TGTGCCAGCAGTGAAAACAGGGGGCCCTGGGGGGAAAAACTGTTTTTT. It specifies CASSENRGPWGEKLFF.